Here is one T cell receptor (beta chain) with its context. What it recognizes is unknown. This entry is derived from a study of glioma-infiltrating T cells after dendritic cell vaccination. Study summary: Glioblastoma patients came from Phase I and II dendritic cell vaccination trials. Treatment, given 2003 to 2012, was autologous tumor lysate-pulsed dendritic cell vaccination. Study-wide results and limits: Complete blood and tumor specimen sets were limited to few patients.

Here immunoSEQ multiplex PCR was the method, and the copy in TCRdb shows in-frame clones only, minus some. This table has fewer than 90,000 clones, roughly 87% appearing once. Time point specified: after dendritic cell vaccination, including at tumor progression/relapse. The germline V gene encodes CDR1 SGHRS and CDR2 YFSETQ. The CDR3 has 14 amino acids. V was shortened by 0 bases and J by 7 bases, with 8 bases between the two germline ends. This chain uses TRBV5-1 with TRBJ1-6; weak D call: TRBD1 (6 bases). The origin of this receptor is a human donor with glioblastoma. The starting material was blood, obtained after dendritic cell vaccination. CDR3 protein: CASSLADRNSPLHF. For the CDR3, the DNA is TGCGCCAGCAGCTTGGCGGACAGAAATTCACCCCTCCACTTT.